The T cell receptor beta chain described here comes from a study of T cells after somatic rescue of genetic block. From germline, CDR1 is SGDLS and CDR2 YYNGEE. Unmatched junction bases numbered 2, after V lost 4 bases and J lost 4 bases. The CDR3 runs to 13 residues. This clone was seen just once. Sequencing was performed with immunoSEQ multiplex PCR; in TCRdb, only in-frame clones are kept and a portion is missing. The profile shows approximately 58,000 clones, 90% to 96% of them singletons. J is TRBJ2-5 and V is TRBV9, with TRBD1 matching 9 bases. This TCR was sampled from a child younger than two. Source material: peripheral blood mononuclear cells (PBMCs). The CDR3 loop is CASSPGQGETQYF. The CDR3 DNA follows: TGTGCCAGCAGCCCGGGACAGGGAGAGACCCAGTACTTC. The complete variable domain, with remaining parts taken from reference TRBV9 and TRBJ2-5, reads DSGVTQTPKHLITATGQRVTLRCSPRSGDLSVYWYQQSLDQGLQFLIQYYNGEERAKGNILERFSAQQFPDLHSELNLSSLELGDSALYFCASSPGQGETQYFGPGTRLLVL.